This T cell receptor beta chain was identified during a study of breast tumors, draining lymph nodes, adjacent tissues. MiXCR was run by TCRdb on the multiplex PCR reads, yielding one entry per CDR3 protein. Here the sample spans 55,000 to 75,000 distinct CDR3 sequences, 43% being singletons. This clonotype was found many times. Antigen: not known. The CDR3 totals 13 residues. V shed 2 bases and J shed 1 base, with 5 bases lying between them. CDR1 and CDR2 from the germline V gene are SEHNR and FQNEAQ (reference sequence). Overall study results and limits: The lymph node origin of tumor T cells was framed as consistent with a hypothesis, not demonstrated. Luminal-like breast cancer showed significantly greater tumor-nontumor repertoire similarity than basal-like breast cancer did. Compared with lymph nodes, tumors were less diverse; compared with nontumor tissue, more. Findings are consistent with lymph node origin and intratumoral expansion of most tumor T cells.

The sequence was obtained from a female donor with breast cancer. Some clones in this sample may be carry-over from other donors' samples. The specimen sequenced was breast tumor tissue. The chain is built from TRBV7-9 and TRBJ1-1; D call uncertain. CDR3 loop: CASSLRANTEAFF. CDR3 bases: TGTGCCAGCAGCTTAAGGGCGAACACTGAAGCTTTCTTT.